Listed below are T cell receptor beta chains from one sample, sequenced in a study of Ad26.COV2.S vaccination and SARS-CoV-2 variants. Assay: immunoSEQ multiplex PCR; the TCRdb copy retains only in-frame clones and omits some. Among about 380,000 clones listed, 83% were seen once. The sample here was peripheral blood, taken in a trial of Ad26.COV2.S vaccine versus placebo. The receptors were gathered from a person aged 18-65 years who received the Ad26.COV2.S COVID-19 vaccine or a placebo. CDR3s include the opening cysteine and the closing phenylalanine or tryptophan. D genes are given only for firm matches. The listing skips clone size in some rows; elsewhere it reads once, few, many or a size class.

clone_size	v_call	d_call	j_call	cdr3_nt	cdr3_aa
-	TRBV5-1	-	TRBJ2-7	TGCGCCAGCAGCGTACAGGGCTACGAGCAGTACTTC	CASSVQGYEQYF
-	TRBV29-1	-	TRBJ2-5	TGCAGCGTCGGTTCAGTGGAGACCCAGTACTTC	CSVGSVETQYF
-	TRBV7-9	TRBD2	TRBJ2-4	TGTGCCAGCAGCCATAGTTGGGGGGGAATAGCCAAAAACATTCAGTACTTC	CASSHSWGGIAKNIQYF
few	TRBV11-2	TRBD1	TRBJ2-3	TGTGCCAGCAGCTTTTTAGACAGGGGGACGCAGTATTTT	CASSFLDRGTQYF
-	TRBV30	-	TRBJ2-1	TGTGCCTGGAGTGTAAATAGCAGGAATGAGCAGTTCTTC	CAWSVNSRNEQFF
-	TRBV9	-	TRBJ1-1	TGTGCCAGCAGCGGAGGGCTGCACACTGAAGCTTTCTTT	CASSGGLHTEAFF
once	TRBV12-2	-	TRBJ2-2	TGTGCAAGTCGCTTAGTAAAATATGGTAACACCGGGGAGCTGTTTTTT	CASRLVKYGNTGELFF
-	TRBV6-6	-	TRBJ1-5	TGTGCCAGCAGTTTATTTCCGGGGGATCAGCCCCAGCATTTT	CASSLFPGDQPQHF
-	TRBV5-1	-	TRBJ2-7	TGCGCCAGCAGCTTGGCATGGGGTGACGAGCAGTACTTC	CASSLAWGDEQYF
-	TRBV30	-	TRBJ1-2	TGTGCCTGGAAAAAGGCTAACTATGGCTACACCTTC	CAWKKANYGYTF
-	TRBV7-9	-	TRBJ1-1	TGTGCCAGCAGCTCTCAAGTTTCTGAAGCTTTCTTT	CASSSQVSEAFF
once	TRBV15	-	TRBJ2-2	TGTGCCACCAGCTCTCGGACAGCGCCTAACACCGGGGAGCTGTTTTTT	CATSSRTAPNTGELFF
-	TRBV19	TRBD1	TRBJ2-1	TGTGCCAGTACTAATAGGGGACAGCGAAACAATGAGCAGTTCTTC	CASTNRGQRNNEQFF
-	TRBV30	TRBD2	TRBJ2-1	TGTGCCTGGAGTGGGTTGCGGGAGTTAGACAATGAGCAGTTCTTC	CAWSGLRELDNEQFF
-	TRBV6-5	-	TRBJ1-2	TGTGCCAGCAGCCGAAACAGGGACGGGGGCTACACCTTC	CASSRNRDGGYTF
few	TRBV18	-	TRBJ1-2	TGTGCCAGCTCACCAGGAGAAGGGGTGGACTATGGCTACACCTTC	CASSPGEGVDYGYTF
-	TRBV2	-	TRBJ2-2	TGTGCCAGCAACCAGGGGATCGGGGAGCTGTTTTTT	CASNQGIGELFF
-	TRBV5-1	TRBD2	TRBJ2-1	TGCGCCAGCAGCTCGTTGACTAGCGGGGGGAATGAGCAGTTCTTC	CASSSLTSGGNEQFF
-	TRBV2	TRBD1	TRBJ1-3	TGTGCCAGCAGCGGGGCCAGGGGGTCAGGAAACACCATATATTTT	CASSGARGSGNTIYF
once	TRBV7-9	-	TRBJ2-3	TGTGCCAGCAGCTTAGTGGGGGTCCGCGGAAGGGCAGATACGCAGTATTTT	CASSLVGVRGRADTQYF
-	TRBV19	-	TRBJ1-5	TGTGCCAGTAGTACCCGTGTTGCTCAGCCCCAGCATTTT	CASSTRVAQPQHF
-	TRBV7-9	TRBD1	TRBJ1-5	TGTGCCAGCACCGGCGGACAGGGGAGTCAGCCCCAGCATTTT	CASTGGQGSQPQHF
-	TRBV7-8	-	TRBJ1-5	TGTGCCAGCAGCTTAGGACAGCCTTATAGCAATCAGCCCCAGCATTTT	CASSLGQPYSNQPQHF
-	TRBV7-3	-	TRBJ1-2	TGTGCCAGCAGCTTAATGAAGGGCAGTTCCTATGGCTACACCTTC	CASSLMKGSSYGYTF
-	TRBV12-3/TRBV12-4	-	TRBJ2-1	TGTGCCAGCAGTTTCTTCACCGCTGAGCAGTTCTTC	CASSFFTAEQFF
-	TRBV5-1	-	TRBJ1-4	TGCGCCAGCAGCCTGGACAGTTTTTTTAATGAAAAACTGTTTTTT	CASSLDSFFNEKLFF
-	TRBV19	-	TRBJ2-7	TGTGCCAGTAGTATTCAGACACTCTCCTACGAGCAGTACTTC	CASSIQTLSYEQYF
-	TRBV29-1	-	TRBJ1-1	TGCAGCGTCACTGGAATATTTGACGCAGGGCGGAAGACCACAGAAGCTTTCTTT	CSVTGIFDAGRKTTEAFF
-	TRBV7-9	-	TRBJ2-1	TGTGCCAGCAGCCCCCCTTTGAGCTCCTACAATGAGCAGTTCTTC	CASSPPLSSYNEQFF
few	TRBV7-9	-	TRBJ2-2	TGTGCCAGCAGCTCCCCTCTCAGGGCGGACACCGGGGAGCTGTTTTTT	CASSSPLRADTGELFF
-	TRBV30	-	TRBJ1-2	TGTGCCTGGAGGGGACTCTATGGCTACACCTTC	CAWRGLYGYTF
-	TRBV5-1	TRBD1	TRBJ1-6	TGCGCCAGCAGCGCCCGACAGGGGAATTCACCCCTCCACTTT	CASSARQGNSPLHF
-	TRBV6-6	TRBD2	TRBJ2-7	TGTGCCAGCAGTTTTAACAGTGGGGAGGGCGAGCAGTACTTC	CASSFNSGEGEQYF
-	TRBV19	-	TRBJ1-5	TGTGCCAGTAGTACCCGGGTTTTTAATCAGCCCCAGCATTTT	CASSTRVFNQPQHF
-	TRBV12-3/TRBV12-4	-	TRBJ2-1	TGTGCCAGCAGTTTCATGAGGGACAATGAGCAGTTCTTC	CASSFMRDNEQFF
-	TRBV28	-	TRBJ2-1	TGTGCCAGCAGTTTTGTAGGCAGCTCCTACAATGAGCAGTTCTTC	CASSFVGSSYNEQFF
-	TRBV18	-	TRBJ2-4	TGTGCCAGCTCAATCCACCCTTCCAAAAACATTCAGTACTTC	CASSIHPSKNIQYF
-	TRBV9	TRBD1	TRBJ1-1	TGTGCCAGCAGCGACAGGGGCGGGAACACTGAAGCTTTCTTT	CASSDRGGNTEAFF
-	TRBV20-1	-	TRBJ1-6	TGCAGTGCTAGTTCGGCACCTAATTCACCCCTCCACTTT	CSASSAPNSPLHF
-	TRBV28	-	TRBJ2-1	TGTGCCAGCAGCTGGCGTAATGAGCAGTTCTTC	CASSWRNEQFF
many	TRBV19	-	TRBJ2-7	TGTGCCAGTAGACACGGGCCGTACGAGCAGTACTTC	CASRHGPYEQYF
-	TRBV18	-	TRBJ2-1	TGTGCCAGCTCACTTGCGGGTGGGAAGAATGAGCAGTTCTTC	CASSLAGGKNEQFF